This TCR beta chain emerged from a study of blood T cell repertoires in COVID-19. Germline CDR1 is DFQATT and CDR2 is SNEGSKA (reference sequence). V lost 3 bases to trimming and J lost 6 bases; unmatched junction nucleotides: 9. The CDR3 spans 15 residues. Generated by immunoSEQ multiplex PCR, the TCRdb table keeps only in-frame clones and is missing some. The data show approximately 500,000 clones, more than 75% seen once. The chain employs TRBV20-1 and TRBJ2-1, with TRBD1 matching over 9 bases. The source is a woman between 40 and 55 years old who had recovered from COVID-19. Input material: PBMCs or T cells enriched from blood (not recorded which). The CDR3 spells CSASGTGSVSNEQFF. Here the CDR3 DNA reads TGCAGTGCTAGTGGGACAGGGTCGGTCAGCAATGAGCAGTTCTTC.